This T cell receptor beta chain was identified in a study of T cells in localized non-small cell lung cancer. Here immunoSEQ multiplex PCR was the method, and the copy in TCRdb shows in-frame clones only, minus some. Here the sample spans tens of thousands of clones, almost 85% being singletons. The CDR3 runs 15 residues. CDR1 and CDR2 (germline): LNHDA, SQIVND (reference sequence). The V end was cut by 4 bases, the J end by 1 base, with 12 bases between. Points from the study as a whole: Adjacent uninvolved lung tissue had the highest T cell clonality, exceeding tumor.

Note on this clone: Its specificity is not known.

The starting material was peripheral blood, obtained before any cancer treatment. The V gene is TRBV19, the J gene TRBJ2-3, with a weak D call TRBD1 (5 bases). The TCR sequence derives from an older male donor with stage III squamous cell lung carcinoma. The CDR3 spells CASSKTKTGTDTQYF. DNA of the CDR3: TGTGCCAGTAGTAAAACAAAGACAGGCACAGATACGCAGTATTTT.